This TCR beta chain was recovered during a study of cytomegalovirus exposure and HLA in healthy donors. Study results and limitations: A missense variant in DCLRE1C was later tied to TCR beta V- and J-gene trimming.

Germline values: CDR1 MNHNS, CDR2 SASEGT. The CDR3 runs to 13 residues. V lost 7 bases to trimming and J lost 7 bases, with 13 bases between them. As for this clone: Antigen specificity is unknown.

The PCR employed 60 Vbeta primers together with 13 Jbeta primers. Here immunoSEQ multiplex PCR was the method, and the copy in TCRdb shows in-frame clones only, minus some. Here the sample spans under 200,000 clones, 70% to 80% being singletons. This TCR was recovered from a woman aged 45-59 years in good health and CMV-seronegative. The gene calls are TRBV6-1 and TRBJ1-4, with D perhaps matching TRBD1 (5 bases). Sequencing was carried out using PBMCs. This CDR3 reads CASKMDTLEKLFF. Written as DNA, the CDR3 is TGTGCCAGCAAGATGGACACTCTTGAAAAACTGTTTTTT.